This T cell receptor (beta chain) was retrieved from a study of molecular identifiers for immune sequencing clone quantification. Whole-study findings and limits: In naive cells, under 1% of molecules belonged to clones above 20 RNA copies, against over 97% in effector cells.

Germline lookup yields CDR1 MNHEY and CDR2 SVGEGT. Between the trimmed V and J ends, which lost 4 bases and 6 bases, there was a span of 18 bases. The CDR3 totals 15 residues. Using its own MiXCR run on the PCR reads, TCRdb lists one record per CDR3 protein. The sample has about 330,000 distinct CDR3 sequences, 24% seen once. A remark on this clonotype: Antigen unknown. A read error may be the cause here, since a much bigger clone is one base away.

The specimen was naive CD8+ T cells from blood, with Jurkat cell RNA spiked in. Indicated subset: FACS-sorted CD8+CD4-CCR7+CD45RA+ naive T cells. This chain connects TRBV6-2 or TRBV6-3 to TRBJ1-1; D unresolved. The clonotype was recovered from a human donor in good health. Some libraries in this study had Jurkat cell RNA spiked in. The CDR3 sequence: CASSFRWGSGAEAFF. CDR3 nucleotides: TGTGCCAGCAGTTTCCGTTGGGGAAGTGGCGCTGAAGCTTTCTTT.